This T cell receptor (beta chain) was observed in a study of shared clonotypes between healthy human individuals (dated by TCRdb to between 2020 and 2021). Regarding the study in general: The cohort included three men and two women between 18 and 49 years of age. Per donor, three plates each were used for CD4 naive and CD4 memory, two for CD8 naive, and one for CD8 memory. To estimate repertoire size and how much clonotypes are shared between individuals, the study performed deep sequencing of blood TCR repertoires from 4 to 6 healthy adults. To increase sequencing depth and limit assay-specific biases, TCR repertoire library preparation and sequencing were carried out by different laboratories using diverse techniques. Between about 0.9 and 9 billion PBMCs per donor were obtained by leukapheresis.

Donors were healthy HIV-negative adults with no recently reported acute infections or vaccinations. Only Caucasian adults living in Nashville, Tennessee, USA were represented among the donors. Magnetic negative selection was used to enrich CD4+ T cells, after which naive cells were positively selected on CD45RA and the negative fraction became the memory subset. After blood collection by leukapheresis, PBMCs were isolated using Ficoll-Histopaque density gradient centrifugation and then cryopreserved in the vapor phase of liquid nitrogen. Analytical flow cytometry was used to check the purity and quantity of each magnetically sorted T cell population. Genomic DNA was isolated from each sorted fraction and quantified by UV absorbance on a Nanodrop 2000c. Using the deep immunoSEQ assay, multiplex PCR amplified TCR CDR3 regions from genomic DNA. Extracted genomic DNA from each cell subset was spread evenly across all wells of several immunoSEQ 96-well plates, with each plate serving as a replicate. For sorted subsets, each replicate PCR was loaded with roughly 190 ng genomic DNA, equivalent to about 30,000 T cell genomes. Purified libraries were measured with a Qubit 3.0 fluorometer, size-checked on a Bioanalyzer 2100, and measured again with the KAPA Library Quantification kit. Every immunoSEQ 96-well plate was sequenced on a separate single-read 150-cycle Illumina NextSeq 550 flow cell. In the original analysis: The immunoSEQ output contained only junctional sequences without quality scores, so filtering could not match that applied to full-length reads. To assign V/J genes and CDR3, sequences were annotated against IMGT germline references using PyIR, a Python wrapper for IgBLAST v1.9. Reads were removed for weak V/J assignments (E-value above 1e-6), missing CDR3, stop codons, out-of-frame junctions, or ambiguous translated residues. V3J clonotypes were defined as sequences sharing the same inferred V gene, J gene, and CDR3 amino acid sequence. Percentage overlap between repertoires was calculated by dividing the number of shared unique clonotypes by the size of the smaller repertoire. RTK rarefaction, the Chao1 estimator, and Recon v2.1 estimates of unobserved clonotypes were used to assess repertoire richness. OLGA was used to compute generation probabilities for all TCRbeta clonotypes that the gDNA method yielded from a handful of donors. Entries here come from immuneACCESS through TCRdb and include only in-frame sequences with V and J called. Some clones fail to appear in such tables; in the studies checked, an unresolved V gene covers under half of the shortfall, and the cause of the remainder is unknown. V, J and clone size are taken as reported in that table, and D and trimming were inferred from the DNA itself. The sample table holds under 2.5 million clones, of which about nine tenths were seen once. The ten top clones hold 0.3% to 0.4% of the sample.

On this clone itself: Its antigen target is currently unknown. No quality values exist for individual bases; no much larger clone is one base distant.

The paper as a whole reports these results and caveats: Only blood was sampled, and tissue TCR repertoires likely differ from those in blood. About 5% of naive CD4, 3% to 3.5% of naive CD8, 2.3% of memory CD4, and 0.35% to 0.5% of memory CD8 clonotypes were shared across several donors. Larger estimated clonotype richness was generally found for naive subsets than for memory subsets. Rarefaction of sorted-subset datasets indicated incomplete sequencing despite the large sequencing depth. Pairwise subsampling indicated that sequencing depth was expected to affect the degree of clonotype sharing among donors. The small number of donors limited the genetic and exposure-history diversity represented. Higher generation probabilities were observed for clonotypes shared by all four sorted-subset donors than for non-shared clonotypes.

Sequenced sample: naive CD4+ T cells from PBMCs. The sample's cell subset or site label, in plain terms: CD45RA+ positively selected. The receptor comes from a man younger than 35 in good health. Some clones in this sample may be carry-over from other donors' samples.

The DNA sequence follows: TGTGCCAGCAGAACCCTACAGGGTTTCTCCTACGAGCAGTACTTC. Translated, it reads CASRTLQGFSYEQYF. Recombination joined TRBV11-2 with TRBJ2-7; the D gene is possibly TRBD1, with 6 bases matching. The germline V gene yields SGHAT for CDR1 and FQNNGV for CDR2. V is cut by 6 bases and J by 0 bases, and the space between the germline ends is 15 bases. The CDR3 spans 15 residues, from the cysteine through the phenylalanine. The retained sequence is limited to the CDR3, 45 bases, with the frame set at the first base.